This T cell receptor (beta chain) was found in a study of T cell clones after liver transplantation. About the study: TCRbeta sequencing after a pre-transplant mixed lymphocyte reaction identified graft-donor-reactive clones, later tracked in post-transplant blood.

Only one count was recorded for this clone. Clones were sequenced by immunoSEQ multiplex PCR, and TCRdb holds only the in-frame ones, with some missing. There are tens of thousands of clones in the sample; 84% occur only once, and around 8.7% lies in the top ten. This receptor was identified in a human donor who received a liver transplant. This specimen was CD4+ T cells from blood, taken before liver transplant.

The CDR3 DNA sequence: TGTGCCAGCAGCCCTTTGGGGGCGAACACTGAAGCTTTCTTT. Its translation: CASSPLGANTEAFF. The chain joins TRBV7-6 to TRBJ1-1, with D possibly matching TRBD1 (6 bases). CDR3 length: 14 amino acids. Germline CDR1 and CDR2: SGHVS and FNYEAQ. V lost 5 bases to trimming and J lost 1 base, with 11 bases between them.